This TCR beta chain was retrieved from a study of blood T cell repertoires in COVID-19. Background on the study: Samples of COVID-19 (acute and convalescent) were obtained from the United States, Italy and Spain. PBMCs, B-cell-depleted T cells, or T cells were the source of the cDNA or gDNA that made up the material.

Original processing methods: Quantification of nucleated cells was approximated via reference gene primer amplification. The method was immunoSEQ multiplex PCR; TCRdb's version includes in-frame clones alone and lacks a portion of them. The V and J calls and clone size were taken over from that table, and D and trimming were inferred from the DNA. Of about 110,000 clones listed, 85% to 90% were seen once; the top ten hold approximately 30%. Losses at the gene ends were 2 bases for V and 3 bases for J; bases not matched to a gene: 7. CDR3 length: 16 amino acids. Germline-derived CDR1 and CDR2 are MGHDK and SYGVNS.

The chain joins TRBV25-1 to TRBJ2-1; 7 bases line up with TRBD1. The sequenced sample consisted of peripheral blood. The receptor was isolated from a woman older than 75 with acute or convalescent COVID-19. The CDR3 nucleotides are TGTGCCAGCAGTGAAGTGGGGACAGATAGCTACAATGAGCAGTTCTTC. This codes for CASSEVGTDSYNEQFF.